This is a list of T cell receptor beta chains from one sample in a study of T-cell reconstitution after alpha-beta-depleted transplantation in children. TCRdb passed the PCR reads through MiXCR, listing each CDR3 protein once. The data contain roughly 400,000 distinct CDR3 sequences, 43% of them singletons. The input for sequencing was PBMCs, taken before TCRalphabeta/CD19-depleted stem cell transplant. Receptors originate from a girl under 10 years old with aplastic anemia, due to receive a stem cell transplant. The CDR3 runs from the conserved cysteine through the conserved F or W.

TRBJ2-3 TRBV5-1 CASSLGAGVEDTQYF
TRBJ2-1 TRBV29-1 CSVEAGGGVAYNEQFF
TRBJ1-5 TRBV20-1 CSASKQGGVQPQHF
TRBJ2-3 TRBV7-9 CASRPKGTDTQYF
TRBJ2-7 TRBV9 CASSAVERFYEQYF
TRBJ2-7 TRBV4-2 CASRGLAGGSVSEQYF
TRBJ2-7 TRBV20-1 CSARDWLGRGRYEQYF
TRBJ2-6 TRBV5-6 CASSPILEAGANVLTF
TRBJ2-4 TRBV15 CATRNPGGNIQYF
TRBJ2-5 TRBV5-1 CASSLSAGFQETQYF
TRBJ2-3 TRBV2 CASSERVDTQYF
TRBJ2-1 TRBV27 CASSPTGTSGNEQFF
TRBJ2-1 TRBV7-9 CASSSTGTGSYNEQFF
TRBJ2-3 TRBV20-1 CSAREGAGNTDTQYF